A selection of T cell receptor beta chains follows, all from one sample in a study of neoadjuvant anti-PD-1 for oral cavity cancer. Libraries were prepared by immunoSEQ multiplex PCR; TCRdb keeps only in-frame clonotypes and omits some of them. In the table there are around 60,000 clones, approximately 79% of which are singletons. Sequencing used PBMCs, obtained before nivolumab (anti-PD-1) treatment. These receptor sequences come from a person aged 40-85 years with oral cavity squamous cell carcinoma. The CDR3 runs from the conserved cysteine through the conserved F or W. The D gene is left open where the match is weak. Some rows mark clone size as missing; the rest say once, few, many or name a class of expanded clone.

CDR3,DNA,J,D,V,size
CASSRPGQMMNTEAFF,TGCGCCAGCAGCCGGCCCGGACAGATGATGAACACTGAAGCTTTCTTT,TRBJ1-1,-,TRBV4-1,-
CASSPPSFGQGRSEAFF,TGTGCCAGCTCACCACCCTCCTTTGGACAGGGTAGGTCTGAAGCTTTCTTT,TRBJ1-1,TRBD1,TRBV18,-
CASSFQGFQETQYF,TGCGCCAGCAGCTTCCAGGGTTTTCAGGAGACCCAGTACTTC,TRBJ2-5,-,TRBV5-1,-
CASSADRGWNEQFF,TGCGCCAGCAGTGCGGACAGGGGGTGGAATGAGCAGTTCTTC,TRBJ2-1,TRBD1,TRBV10-2,-
CAISKQTGNNEQYF,TGTGCCATCAGTAAGCAAACAGGGAATAACGAGCAGTACTTC,TRBJ2-7,-,TRBV10-3,-
CASSLAAASGGSYEQYF,TGCGCCAGCAGCTTGGCCGCCGCTAGCGGGGGATCCTACGAGCAGTACTTC,TRBJ2-7,TRBD2,TRBV5-1,-
CASSLDYGIYNEQFF,TGTGCCAGCAGCTTAGATTACGGGATCTACAATGAGCAGTTCTTC,TRBJ2-1,-,TRBV11-3,-
CASSDQGATGGDTQYF,TGTGCCAGCAGTGACCAGGGGGCTACGGGAGGAGATACGCAGTATTTT,TRBJ2-3,-,TRBV6-4,-
CASSLGQDEQFF,TGTGCCAGCAGCTTGGGACAGGATGAGCAGTTCTTC,TRBJ2-1,-,TRBV5-6,-
CASSGNNSPLHF,TGTGCCAGCAGCGGGAATAATTCACCCCTCCACTTT,TRBJ1-6,-,TRBV2,-
CATSKGTSGLREQYF,TGTGCCACCAGCAAAGGGACTAGCGGTTTGAGGGAGCAGTACTTC,TRBJ2-7,TRBD2,TRBV15,-
CASSLVTGGGSPLHF,TGTGCCAGCAGCTTAGTGACAGGGGGAGGTTCACCCCTCCACTTT,TRBJ1-6,TRBD1,TRBV11-2,few
CASTWDRGDHEQFF,TGTGCCAGCACCTGGGACAGGGGAGATCATGAGCAGTTCTTC,TRBJ2-1,TRBD1,TRBV27,-
CAWSRTRTGFPQPQHF,TGTGCCTGGAGTCGAACTCGGACAGGTTTCCCTCAGCCCCAGCATTTT,TRBJ1-5,TRBD1,TRBV30,-
CASSLALTEAFF,TGTGCCAGCAGCTTGGCCTTAACTGAAGCTTTCTTT,TRBJ1-1,-,TRBV5-5,once
CASSSSAAGKGEQYF,TGTGCCAGCAGTTCCTCCGCAGCGGGAAAGGGCGAGCAGTACTTC,TRBJ2-7,TRBD2,TRBV27,-
CASSYSRPTRGEQFF,TGTGCCAGCAGTTACTCCCGGCCGACCCGGGGTGAGCAGTTCTTC,TRBJ2-1,-,TRBV6-5,-
CASSSRQGNNQPQHF,TGTGCCAGCAGTTCCCGACAGGGGAACAATCAGCCCCAGCATTTT,TRBJ1-5,TRBD1,TRBV6-1,-
CASKGGGAFYEQYF,TGTGCCAGCAAGGGCGGGGGGGCTTTCTACGAGCAGTACTTC,TRBJ2-7,TRBD2,TRBV2,-
CASSPRGGRGGYTF,TGTGCCAGCAGTCCGCGCGGGGGGAGGGGTGGCTACACCTTC,TRBJ1-2,-,TRBV27,-
CASSSHGGLHPTGELFF,TGTGCCAGCAGCTCCCACGGGGGACTACACCCCACCGGGGAGCTGTTTTTT,TRBJ2-2,TRBD2,TRBV11-2,-
CASSALWGGAGYNEQFF,TGTGCCAGCAGCGCCCTCTGGGGTGGGGCAGGCTACAATGAGCAGTTCTTC,TRBJ2-1,-,TRBV9,-
CASSEVSPSSYNEQFF,TGTGCCAGCAGTGAAGTGTCCCCAAGCTCCTACAATGAGCAGTTCTTC,TRBJ2-1,-,TRBV2,-
CATSGTRLSYEQYF,TGTGCCACTTCCGGGACGCGCCTCTCCTACGAGCAGTACTTC,TRBJ2-7,-,TRBV19,-
CASSRQGGHEQFF,TGTGCCAGCAGTCGACAGGGGGGCCATGAGCAGTTCTTC,TRBJ2-1,TRBD1,TRBV2,-
CASSVATGYYEQYF,TGTGCCAGCAGCGTAGCAACAGGGTACTACGAGCAGTACTTC,TRBJ2-7,-,TRBV9,once
CASSPRGTSFYNEQFF,TGTGCCAGTAGTCCTAGGGGGACTAGCTTTTACAATGAGCAGTTCTTC,TRBJ2-1,TRBD2,TRBV19,-
CASSETGFYGYTF,TGTGCCAGCAGTGAGACAGGGTTCTATGGCTACACCTTC,TRBJ1-2,TRBD1,TRBV6-6,-
CASSQDDGRGPWDTQYF,TGTGCCAGCAGCCAAGATGATGGGAGGGGGCCCTGGGATACGCAGTATTTT,TRBJ2-3,-,TRBV4-2,-
CAWRVLRGPGGNEQFF,TGTGCCTGGAGGGTTTTGCGGGGGCCGGGGGGCAATGAGCAGTTCTTC,TRBJ2-1,-,TRBV30,-
CASSQRRTRGTDTQYF,TGTGCCAGCAGCCAGAGACGAACAAGGGGAACAGATACGCAGTATTTT,TRBJ2-3,-,TRBV11-2,-
CASSQDYRGANTDTQYF,TGTGCCAGCAGCCAAGACTACAGGGGCGCAAATACGGATACGCAGTATTTT,TRBJ2-3,TRBD1,TRBV14,-
CASSRGGNLNTEAFF,TGTGCCAGTAGTAGAGGCGGCAACCTTAACACTGAAGCTTTCTTT,TRBJ1-1,-,TRBV19,-
CASSLGPGLGYEQYF,TGTGCCAGCAGCTTAGGACCGGGACTGGGCTACGAGCAGTACTTC,TRBJ2-7,-,TRBV7-2,-
CAWSVNREGSPLHF,TGTGCCTGGAGTGTTAACAGGGAAGGATCACCCCTCCACTTT,TRBJ1-6,-,TRBV30,once
CASSIARGAYEQYF,TGTGCCAGTAGTATAGCCAGGGGAGCCTACGAGCAGTACTTC,TRBJ2-7,-,TRBV19,-
CASSTSMNTEAFF,TGTGCCAGTAGTACCTCTATGAACACTGAAGCTTTCTTT,TRBJ1-1,-,TRBV19,few
CSVDVSQGGRGKNIQYF,TGCAGCGTTGATGTATCCCAAGGGGGGCGTGGGAAAAACATTCAGTACTTC,TRBJ2-4,-,TRBV29-1,-
CASSDGRENEQFF,TGTGCCAGCAGTGACGGCAGGGAGAATGAGCAGTTCTTC,TRBJ2-1,-,TRBV2,-
CASSIDPQSYEQYF,TGTGCCAGTAGTATAGATCCGCAGTCCTACGAGCAGTACTTC,TRBJ2-7,-,TRBV19,-
CASSEYRGADTQYF,TGTGCCAGCAGTGAATACCGCGGGGCAGATACGCAGTATTTT,TRBJ2-3,-,TRBV25-1,-